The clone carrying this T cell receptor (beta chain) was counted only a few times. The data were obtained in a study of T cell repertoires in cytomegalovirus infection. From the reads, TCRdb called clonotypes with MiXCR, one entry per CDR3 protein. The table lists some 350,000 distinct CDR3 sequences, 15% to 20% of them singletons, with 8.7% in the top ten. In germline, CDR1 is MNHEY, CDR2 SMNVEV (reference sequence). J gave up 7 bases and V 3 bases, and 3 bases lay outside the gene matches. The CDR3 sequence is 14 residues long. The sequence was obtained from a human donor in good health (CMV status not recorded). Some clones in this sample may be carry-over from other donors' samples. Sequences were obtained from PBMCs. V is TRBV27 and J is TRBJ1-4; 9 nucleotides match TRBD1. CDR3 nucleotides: TGTGCCAGCAGTTTCGACAGGGGGAGTGAAAAACTGTTTTTT. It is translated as CASSFDRGSEKLFF.